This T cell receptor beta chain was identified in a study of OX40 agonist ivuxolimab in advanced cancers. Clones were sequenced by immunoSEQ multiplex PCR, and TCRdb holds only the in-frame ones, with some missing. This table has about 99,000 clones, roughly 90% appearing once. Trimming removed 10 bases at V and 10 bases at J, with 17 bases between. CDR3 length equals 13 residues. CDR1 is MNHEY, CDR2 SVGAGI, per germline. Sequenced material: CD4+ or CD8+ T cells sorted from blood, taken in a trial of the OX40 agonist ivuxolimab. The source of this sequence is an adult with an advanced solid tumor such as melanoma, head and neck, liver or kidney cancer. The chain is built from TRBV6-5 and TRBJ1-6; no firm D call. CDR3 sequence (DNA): TGTGCCACCGGTCCCCTTGGGAGGTCACCCCTCCACTTT. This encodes CATGPLGRSPLHF.